Listed below are T cell receptor beta chains from one sample, sequenced in a study of blood T cell repertoires in COVID-19. TCRdb's table, derived via immunoSEQ multiplex PCR, lists solely in-frame clones and lacks some. This sample has fewer than 500,000 clones, with around 89% found just once. Specimen: PBMCs or T cells enriched from blood (not recorded which). These receptors originate from a woman aged 30 to 39 with acute COVID-19. The CDR3 runs from the conserved cysteine through the conserved F or W. Fields, in order: J gene, clone size, D gene, V gene, CDR3 DNA, CDR3 protein. D genes are given only for firm matches. The size of a clone is reported for some rows only, either as once, few or many, or as a class for expanded clones.

>TRBJ2-1|-|TRBD2|TRBV11-2
TGTGCCAGCAGCTTTCTTAGCGGGGGCCCCTACAATGAGCAGTTCTTC
CASSFLSGGPYNEQFF
>TRBJ1-2|-|-|TRBV3-1/TRBV3-2
TGTGCCAGCAGCCAAGAGAGGAAGAGCCGCTACACCTTC
CASSQERKSRYTF
>TRBJ1-1|-|-|TRBV7-9
TGTGCCAGCAGCTTTTACAGTGGCGGGGGCACTGAAGCTTTCTTT
CASSFYSGGGTEAFF
>TRBJ2-2|-|TRBD1|TRBV5-6
TGTGCCAGCAGCACCGACAGGGGGCTGACCGGGGAGCTGTTTTTT
CASSTDRGLTGELFF
>TRBJ1-1|-|-|TRBV2
TGTGCCAGCAGCGAAAGCAGGAGGGTGGCTGAAGCTTTCTTT
CASSESRRVAEAFF
>TRBJ1-1|-|-|TRBV19
TGTGCCAGTAGTTTAGGGGCGCGGGGCACTGAAGCTTTCTTT
CASSLGARGTEAFF
>TRBJ1-3|-|-|TRBV6-5
TGTGCCAGCAGTTACAACAGAAACTCTGGAAACACCATATATTTT
CASSYNRNSGNTIYF
>TRBJ1-2|-|TRBD1|TRBV6-1
TGTGCCAGCAGTGTCCGGGACAGGGGTATTCAAAACTATGGCTACACCTTC
CASSVRDRGIQNYGYTF
>TRBJ1-2|-|TRBD1|TRBV24-1
TGTGCCACCAGTGATCCCAGGACAGGGGCGAACTATGGCTACACCTTC
CATSDPRTGANYGYTF
>TRBJ2-3|-|TRBD2|TRBV4-3
TGCGCCAGCAGCCAAGGGTTAGCGGGGGTGGGCACAGATACGCAGTATTTT
CASSQGLAGVGTDTQYF
>TRBJ1-1|-|-|TRBV10-2
TGCGCCAGCAGTGAGTCGCGAGGTACTGAAGCTTTCTTT
CASSESRGTEAFF
>TRBJ1-4|-|TRBD1|TRBV5-4
TGTGCCAGCAGCGTACAGGGGGCGCCTGAAAAACTGTTTTTT
CASSVQGAPEKLFF
>TRBJ1-2|-|-|TRBV18
TGTGCCAGCTCACCCGACAGGATCTATGGCTACACCTTC
CASSPDRIYGYTF
>TRBJ1-3|-|-|TRBV10-1
TGCGCCAGAGGACCTAGCGGGAACACCATATATTTT
CARGPSGNTIYF
>TRBJ1-3|few|-|TRBV28
TGTGCCAGCAGTCCGGGGGTGTCTGGAAACACCATATATTTT
CASSPGVSGNTIYF
>TRBJ1-4|few|TRBD1|TRBV12-5
TGTGCTAGTGGTTCACAGGGGCTTGCTAATGAAAAACTGTTTTTT
CASGSQGLANEKLFF
>TRBJ1-1|-|TRBD1|TRBV5-1
TGCGCCAGCAGCAGGTGGACAGGGCGGGACACTGAAGCTTTCTTT
CASSRWTGRDTEAFF
>TRBJ1-1|-|TRBD1|TRBV2
TGTGCCAGCAGCTACCGGACAGGGAACACTGAAGCTTTCTTT
CASSYRTGNTEAFF
>TRBJ1-5|once|-|TRBV5-8
TGTGCCAGCAGCTTGGGGGGAAACAGGGTTGGCCAGCCCCAGCATTTT
CASSLGGNRVGQPQHF
>TRBJ1-1|-|-|TRBV6-4
TGTGCCAGCAGTGACCCGAGGGCCAGGACTGAAGCTTTCTTT
CASSDPRARTEAFF
>TRBJ1-6|-|TRBD1|TRBV7-9
TGTGCCAGCAGCCCGGACAGGATTTGGTCACCCCTCCACTTT
CASSPDRIWSPLHF
>TRBJ2-3|once|-|TRBV7-3
TGTGCCAGCAGCTCGAGGGCGAGCACAGATACGCAGTATTTT
CASSSRASTDTQYF
>TRBJ1-5|-|TRBD1|TRBV2
TGTGCCAGCAGTGTTAACAGGGGGGGTATAATGCGCAATCAGCCCCAGCATTTT
CASSVNRGGIMRNQPQHF
>TRBJ2-2|-|TRBD2|TRBV15
TGTGCCACCAGTTTGACTAGCGGGGGCACCGGGGAGCTGTTTTTT
CATSLTSGGTGELFF
>TRBJ2-7|-|TRBD1|TRBV11-2
TGTGCCAGCAGCAGACAGGGGTTACACGAGCAGTACTTC
CASSRQGLHEQYF
>TRBJ1-5|-|-|TRBV28
TGTGCCAGCAGTTTATCGGGTCAGCCCCAGCATTTT
CASSLSGQPQHF
>TRBJ1-2|-|-|TRBV7-2
TGTGCCAGCAGCTTAGTTCGGCGGGCGGCAGCCACCTATGGCTACACCTTC
CASSLVRRAAATYGYTF
>TRBJ1-6|-|-|TRBV10-2
TGCGCCAGCAGTGAGGCGGGGGTCGCATCCTATAATTCACCCCTCCACTTT
CASSEAGVASYNSPLHF
>TRBJ2-7|-|-|TRBV4-3
TGCGCCAGCAGCCAAGATCACGGCGGCTACGAGCAGTACTTC
CASSQDHGGYEQYF
>TRBJ1-2|-|-|TRBV5-6
TGTGCCAGCAGCTTGGCCCTTAGGAAGGGGCCCTATACTAACTATGGCTACACCTTC
CASSLALRKGPYTNYGYTF
>TRBJ1-2|-|-|TRBV29-1
TGCAGCGTTGAGTTACAGACGGGAAAGGGTGGCTACACCTTC
CSVELQTGKGGYTF
>TRBJ2-6|-|-|TRBV19
TGTGCCAGTACAGTAGGGGCTGGGGCCAACGTCCTGACTTTC
CASTVGAGANVLTF